This TCR beta chain derives from a study of monozygotic twins with inflammatory bowel disease. TCRdb re-called the 5' RACE reads and shows each CDR3 protein once, DNA omitted. The sample data list about 440,000 distinct CDR3 sequences. This CDR3 region has 11 residues. Per germline, CDR1 SGHAT and CDR2 FQNNGV. Comments on this clonotype: The antigen remains unidentified.

Broader study findings: For repertoire similarity, concordant twins did not differ from discordant twins, possibly because power was limited.

The source material was blood. The source is a human donor with ulcerative colitis or Crohn's disease, or a healthy co-twin of an affected twin (not recorded which). The chain links TRBV11-2 to TRBJ1-1. CDR3: CASSFHTEAFF.